This record concerns one T cell receptor beta chain sequence. Its antigen is unknown. Carrying UMI labels, the TRB cDNA libraries were prepared through 5' RACE. From its re-call of the 5' RACE reads, TCRdb lists each CDR3 protein once, without DNA. The sample includes approximately 58,000 distinct CDR3 sequences. The entry originates in a study of CXCR3-negative and CXCR3-positive naive CD8 T cells. Study-wide points: From TRB CDR3 properties, TCR strength was inferred; surface CD5 did not differ between naive subsets. More hydrophobic TRB CDR3s occurred in CXCR3-positive than in CXCR3-negative naive cells. Naive cells, whether CXCR3-negative or CXCR3-positive, had similar TRBV-TRBJ usage, while memory cells differed.

Per CD8+ T cell subset, triplicate sorts of 310,000 or so cells each were done. The CDR3 loop spans 13 amino acids. The chain is built from TRBV12-3 or TRBV12-4 and TRBJ2-7. The material sequenced was naive CXCR3- CD8+ T cells from blood. This sample's subset: CD45RO-CCR7+CD27+CD95- naive CD8+ T cells lacking CXCR3 (TNR3-). The TCR comes from a human donor in good health. Some clones in this sample may be carry-over from other donors' samples. The CDR3 region is CASSLPHSYEQYF.